What follows are 29 T cell receptor beta chains derived from one specimen sequenced in a study of breast tumors, draining lymph nodes, adjacent tissues. MiXCR, run by TCRdb on the multiplex PCR reads, gives a single entry per CDR3 protein. The data show about 150,000 distinct CDR3 sequences, over 25% seen once. The lymph nodes were axillary draining lymph nodes from breast cancer patients. Sequenced material: axillary lymph node tissue. These receptors were obtained from a female donor with breast cancer. Some clones in this sample may be carry-over from other donors' samples.

This clonotype is a singleton in its sample. The rearrangement joins TRBV25-1 to TRBJ1-6; 7 bases line up with TRBD1. Trimming took 6 bases from V and 10 from J; bases not matched to a gene: 9. Germline V gene lookup returns CDR1 MGHDK and CDR2 SYGVNS. The CDR3 is made up of 14 amino acids. The CDR3 spells CASSPGQVRSPLHF. The CDR3 region has the DNA TGTGCCAGCAGCCCTGGACAGGTACGATCACCCCTCCACTTT.

In this sample, this clonotype turned up many times. The V and J genes are TRBV7-2 and TRBJ1-5, with 7 bases fitting TRBD1. Looked up from germline, CDR1 is SGHTA and CDR2 is FQGNSA. This CDR3 contains 16 residues. Trimming removed 5 bases from V and 0 bases from J; junction bases left unmatched: 7. CDR3 sequence: CASSLRGGFSNQPQHF. CDR3 DNA sequence: TGTGCCAGCAGCCTCAGGGGGGGGTTTAGCAATCAGCCCCAGCATTTT.

In its sample, this clonotype was seen many times. V and J are TRBV7-2 and TRBJ2-7, with 7 nucleotides matching TRBD1. The CDR3 contains 15 residues. CDR1 and CDR2 from the germline V gene are SGHTA and FQGNSA. V shed 5 bases and J 2 bases; nucleotides not matched to a gene: 9. The CDR3 coding sequence is TGTGCCAGCAGCAGGGGGCCAGGGTCGGCCTACGAGCAGTACGTC. Translating gives CASSRGPGSAYEQYV.

This clonotype was seen many times. V and J are TRBV5-4 and TRBJ2-3; 8 bases fit TRBD2. The ends lost 1 base at V and 5 bases at J; junction bases unmatched: 9. The CDR3 loop spans 16 amino acids. Germline V CDR1 and CDR2: SGHNT, YYREEE (reference sequence). In DNA, the CDR3 is TGTGCCAGCAGCTTGAAGGGCGGGGGGTTTGGAGATACGCAGTATTTT. It is translated as CASSLKGGGFGDTQYF.

This clonotype occurred many times. The junction departs from the called germline gene at one end, perhaps through a read error. The chain employs TRBV7-7 and TRBJ2-1; 8 bases line up with TRBD2. The CDR3 spans 13 residues. Germline values: CDR1 SSHAT, CDR2 FNYEAQ (reference sequence). The CDR3 spells CASSNGGGNEQFF. The CDR3 DNA is TGTGCTAGCAGCAACGGGGGGGGAAATGAGCAGTTCTTC.

The gene calls are TRBV12-3 or TRBV12-4 and TRBJ1-3, with D unclear. This CDR3 region has 11 residues. V gave up 8 bases and J gave up 8 bases, with 10 bases separating them. DNA of the CDR3: TGTGCCAGCTCGGGGATTCACACCATATATTTT. Its protein is CASSGIHTIYF.

This clonotype was counted ten times or more. The J gene is TRBJ1-6, the V gene TRBV2, with D possibly TRBD1 on 5 matching bases. CDR3 size: 12 residues. Per germline, CDR1 SNHLY and CDR2 FYNNEI. Trimming pared 5 bases from V and 7 bases from J, leaving 6 bases between. CDR3 amino acids: CASSRQNSPLHF. The DNA of the CDR3 is TGTGCCAGCAGTCGACAGAATTCACCCCTCCACTTT.

As regards this clonotype: With a much larger clone just one base away, this may be a read error. Since no conserved phenylalanine or tryptophan closes the CDR3, a read error is the likely cause. The rearrangement joins TRBV20-1 to TRBJ2-5; D uncertain. The CDR3 runs 10 residues. Germline lookup yields CDR1 DFQATT and CDR2 SNEGSKA (reference sequence). The CDR3 DNA reads TGCGGTGCTTCCCGAGAGACCCAGTACTCC. Translated, it gives CGASRETQYS.

This chain uses TRBV6-6 with TRBJ2-2; a possible D gene is TRBD1 (6 bases). This CDR3 spans 13 amino acids. The germline V and J ends were trimmed by 5 bases and 5 bases, with 9 bases remaining between them. Germline lookup yields CDR1 MNHNY and CDR2 SVGAGI (reference sequence). CDR3: CASSTGLTGELFF. The CDR3 coding sequence is TGTGCCAGCAGTACAGGGTTAACCGGGGAGCTGTTTTTT.

This clonotype was counted only a few times. The J gene is TRBJ1-4, the V gene TRBV18, with 9 nucleotides matching TRBD1. The CDR3 is made up of 15 amino acids. Germline trimming cut 6 bases from V and 4 bases from J; bases unmatched to any gene: 6. Germline V gene data show CDR1 as KGHSH and CDR2 as LQKENI. The CDR3 here is CASSVPTGGNEKLFF. The CDR3, as DNA: TGTGCCAGCTCCGTTCCGACAGGGGGTAATGAAAAACTGTTTTTT.

This clonotype has just a few counts. Since a much larger clone is just one base distant, this may be a read error. The chain carries TRBV6-1 and TRBJ1-4; 9 bases line up with TRBD1. The CDR3 extends over 15 amino acids. V was clipped by 5 bases and J by 7 bases; unmatched bases: 8. Germline lookup yields CDR1 MNHNS and CDR2 SASEGT. This chain's CDR3 is CASSRSGTGSEKLFF. The CDR3 DNA reads TGTGCCAGCAGTCGCTCCGGGACAGGGAGTGAAAAACTGTTTTTT.

A few counts support this clonotype. A much larger clone differs by one base, so this may be a read error. The V gene is TRBV6-5, the J gene TRBJ1-2; no clear D. Trimming removed 5 bases from V and 4 bases from J, with 20 bases in between. The germline gives CDR1 MNHEY, CDR2 SVGAGI. This CDR3 is 16 amino acids long. The CDR3 region has the DNA TGTGCCAGCAGTCACCAGCCCCTGAAAGCTCCCTATGGCTACACCTTC. Amino acids: CASSHQPLKAPYGYTF.

This clonotype was detected a few times. The chain combines TRBV28 with TRBJ2-3; 10 bases fit TRBD1. Germline CDR1 and CDR2: MDHEN and SYDVKM. J lost 6 bases, V lost 6 bases, and 6 bases had no gene match. This CDR3 spans 14 amino acids. CDR3 region: CASRGQGTRDTQYF. In DNA, the CDR3 is TGTGCCAGCAGGGGACAGGGGACCAGGGATACGCAGTATTTT.

Many counts were recorded for this clonotype. The rearrangement uses TRBV18 and TRBJ2-5; D gene uncertain. Germline CDR1 is KGHSH and CDR2 is LQKENI. Between the trimmed V and J ends, which lost 1 base and 5 bases, there was a span of 5 bases. The CDR3 runs 12 residues. CDR3 sequence: CASSPRQETQYF. CDR3 DNA: TGTGCCAGCTCACCACGTCAGGAGACCCAGTACTTC. The full variable domain, in which reference TRBV18 and TRBJ2-5 provide the parts outside the CDR3, is NAGVMQNPRHLVRRRGQEARLRCSPMKGHSHVYWYRQLPEEGLKFMVYLQKENIIDESGMPKERFSAEFPKEGPSILRIQQVVRGDSAAYFCASSPRQETQYFGPGTRLLVL.

The V gene is TRBV19, the J gene TRBJ1-5, with D unresolved. The CDR3 has 13 amino acids. Germline CDR1 is LNHDA and CDR2 is SQIVND (reference sequence). Trimming took 0 bases from V and 5 from J, leaving 5 bases between them. This chain's CDR3 is CASSIDKDQPQHF. DNA of the CDR3: TGTGCCAGTAGTATAGATAAGGATCAGCCCCAGCATTTT.

About this clonotype itself: A junction boundary mismatches the germline segment, possibly from a read error. The CDR3 protein is CSANPDNYGSTF. The CDR3 DNA reads as TGCAGTGCTAATCCGGATAACTATGGCTCCACCTTC. The chain uses TRBV20-1 and TRBJ1-2; D not certain. The germline gives CDR1 DFQATT, CDR2 SNEGSKA (reference sequence). The CDR3 consists of 12 residues.

This clonotype was detected many times. The chain combines TRBV19 with TRBJ2-7, with 8 bases identical to TRBD1. The CDR3 runs to 12 residues. J lost 2 bases, V lost 8 bases, and 2 bases had no gene match. Germline V gives CDR1 LNHDA, CDR2 SQIVND (reference sequence). This CDR3 is CASGQGTYEQYF. As DNA, the CDR3 is TGTGCCAGTGGACAGGGTACCTACGAGCAGTACTTC.

This clonotype was detected ten times or more. The rearrangement joins TRBV12-3 or TRBV12-4 to TRBJ2-5; 8 nucleotides align to TRBD1. This CDR3 has 14 amino acids. J was trimmed by 1 base and V by 6 bases; bases with no gene match: 4. The CDR3 here is CASSRTGSQETQYF. DNA for the CDR3: TGTGCCAGCAGCCGGACAGGGAGCCAAGAGACCCAGTACTTC.

Many counts were recorded for this clonotype. The chain has TRBV9 and TRBJ1-2; 9 nucleotides align to TRBD1. The CDR3 sequence is 16 residues long. The V gene end was trimmed by 5 bases and the J gene end by 4 bases; junction bases not matched to a gene: 12. CDR1 and CDR2 from the germline V gene are SGDLS and YYNGEE. CDR3 in amino acids: CASSPTPGTGTYGYTF. CDR3 coding DNA: TGTGCCAGCAGTCCTACCCCTGGGACAGGGACCTATGGCTACACCTTC.

In its sample, this clonotype was seen many times. The gene calls are TRBV6-5 and TRBJ2-7; D is perhaps TRBD1 or TRBD2 (6 bases each). Germline V CDR1 and CDR2: MNHEY, SVGAGI. The CDR3 runs 13 residues. Deletions cut 5 bases from V and 6 bases from J, with 14 bases between. CDR3 in amino acids: CASSRGRGAEQYV. In nucleotides, the CDR3 is TGTGCCAGCAGTCGGGGGCGGGGAGCCGAGCAGTACGTC.

Ten or more counts support this clonotype. The V and J genes are TRBV18 and TRBJ1-3; D uncertain. This CDR3 is built from 16 residues. Trimming left V 1 base short and J 0 bases short, with 10 bases between. Germline V gives CDR1 KGHSH, CDR2 LQKENI. In DNA, the CDR3 is TGTGCCAGCTCACCACAAACAATGGGCTCTGGAAACACCATATATTTT. Translating it yields CASSPQTMGSGNTIYF. The whole variable domain, remainder taken from reference TRBV18 and TRBJ1-3, is NAGVMQNPRHLVRRRGQEARLRCSPMKGHSHVYWYRQLPEEGLKFMVYLQKENIIDESGMPKERFSAEFPKEGPSILRIQQVVRGDSAAYFCASSPQTMGSGNTIYFGEGSWLTVV.

This clonotype occurred many times. The rearrangement uses TRBV6-1 and TRBJ2-5; D gene uncertain. The CDR3 is 14 amino acids. Trimming took off 2 bases at V and 5 bases at J, with 12 bases between the two ends. Germline values: CDR1 MNHNS, CDR2 SASEGT. CDR3 residues: CASSERHPRETQYF. The CDR3 coding sequence is TGTGCCAGCAGTGAACGGCACCCCAGGGAGACCCAGTACTTC.

The sample holds one count of this clonotype. The rearrangement joins TRBV7-3 to TRBJ2-1; a weak D match, TRBD2 (6 bases). Between the trimmed V and J ends, which lost 2 bases and 5 bases, there was a span of 16 bases. CDR3 length equals 16 residues. CDR1 and CDR2 (germline): SGHTA, FQGTGA. The CDR3 region has the DNA TGTGCCAGCAGCTTACGCCCCGGGACTGATAACAATGAGCAGTTCTTC. Its translation: CASSLRPGTDNNEQFF. Full variable domain (missing parts from reference TRBV7-3 and TRBJ2-1): GAGVSQTPSNKVTEKGKYVELRCDPISGHTALYWYRQSLGQGPEFLIYFQGTGAADDSGLPNDRFFAVRPEGSVSTLKIQRTERGDSAVYLCASSLRPGTDNNEQFFGPGTRLTVL.

This clonotype was counted many times. The rearrangement uses TRBV30 and TRBJ1-3, with unresolved D. This CDR3 has 13 amino acids. Trimming took 4 bases from V and 0 from J, leaving 7 bases between them. Germline CDR1 is GTSNPN and CDR2 is SVGIG (reference sequence). This CDR3 is CAWNADSGNTIYF. CDR3 bases: TGTGCCTGGAATGCGGACTCTGGAAACACCATATATTTT.

Here the CDR3 reads CASSSKRGLYNEQFF. The CDR3 nucleotides read TGTGCCAGCTCATCGAAAAGGGGACTTTACAATGAGCAGTTCTTC. This chain connects TRBV18 to TRBJ2-1; tentative D call: TRBD2 (6 bases). This CDR3 is built from 15 residues. Germline V gene lookup returns CDR1 KGHSH and CDR2 LQKENI. V shed 5 bases and J shed 4 bases, with 15 bases lying between them. The variable domain in full, completed from reference TRBV18 and TRBJ2-1, reads NAGVMQNPRHLVRRRGQEARLRCSPMKGHSHVYWYRQLPEEGLKFMVYLQKENIIDESGMPKERFSAEFPKEGPSILRIQQVVRGDSAAYFCASSSKRGLYNEQFFGPGTRLTVL.

This clonotype was counted ten times or more. The CDR3 nucleotides are TGTGCCAGCTCACTTCAACACTCGGGACAGGGTCATGAAAAACTGTTTTTT. This translates into CASSLQHSGQGHEKLFF. The rearrangement links TRBV18 to TRBJ1-4, with TRBD1 identical over 9 bases. From germline, CDR1 is KGHSH and CDR2 LQKENI. This CDR3 has 17 amino acids. V lost 4 bases to trimming and J lost 6 bases; unmatched junction nucleotides: 12. The full variable domain, with the rest looked up from reference TRBV18 and TRBJ1-4, is NAGVMQNPRHLVRRRGQEARLRCSPMKGHSHVYWYRQLPEEGLKFMVYLQKENIIDESGMPKERFSAEFPKEGPSILRIQQVVRGDSAAYFCASSLQHSGQGHEKLFFGSGTQLSVL.

Regarding this clonotype: A much larger clone is a single base away; this may be a read error. The J gene is TRBJ2-3, the V gene TRBV6-5, with no clear D. The germline V and J ends were trimmed by 6 bases and 1 base, with 11 bases remaining between them. This CDR3 has 14 residues. Germline-derived CDR1 and CDR2 are MNHEY and SVGAGI. Here the CDR3 DNA reads TGTGCCAGCAGCCTCAGCGAAGGCACAGATACGCAGTATTTT. Protein sequence: CASSLSEGTDTQYF.

V is TRBV7-9 and J is TRBJ2-7, with 9 nucleotides matching TRBD1. In germline, CDR1 is SEHNR, CDR2 FQNEAQ (reference sequence). CDR3 size: 20 residues. The trim removed 5 bases at V and 0 bases at J, leaving 20 bases unmatched. The CDR3 DNA reads TGTGCCAGCAGCCCCGACTCCGGGACAGGGACCCCACTGGACTCCTACGAGCAGTACGTC. This sequence encodes CASSPDSGTGTPLDSYEQYV.

The gene calls are TRBV12-3 or TRBV12-4 and TRBJ2-4; D is uncertain. This CDR3 has 13 residues. V gave up 8 bases and J gave up 0 bases, with 8 bases separating them. Here the CDR3 reads CASGTLAKNIQYF. In nucleotides, the CDR3 is TGTGCCAGCGGAACTCTAGCCAAAAACATTCAGTACTTC.